The clone carrying this T cell receptor beta chain has just a few counts. This sample was taken from a study of cytotoxic CD8 clonotypes in ibrutinib-treated CLL. This table comes from immunoSEQ multiplex PCR, and its TCRdb copy is limited to in-frame clones, with some not included. Among about 250,000 clones, about three quarters were seen once, and the ten largest hold approximately 15%. The TCR was taken from a human donor with chronic lymphocytic leukemia. The sequences come from PBMCs, collected after 24 months of ibrutinib treatment.

The CDR3 sequence: CASRRTGNTGELFF. CDR3 nucleotides: TGTGCCAGCAGGCGGACAGGGAACACCGGGGAGCTGTTTTTT. The chain has TRBV2 and TRBJ2-2, with 7 bases identical to TRBD1. The CDR3 totals 14 residues. Looked up from germline, CDR1 is SNHLY and CDR2 is FYNNEI. After removal of 6 bases from V and 1 base from J, the junction contained 2 bases not matched to a gene.